This note documents a single T cell receptor beta chain sequence. The record originates from a study of Graves' ophthalmopathy and Graves' hyperthyroidism. Beta-chain TCR CDR3 regions were amplified from RNA transcripts. The first-round RT-PCR employed HTBI primers together with the Qiagen OneStep RT-PCR kit. A multiplex PCR was then performed as the second round. One entry per CDR3 protein results from TCRdb running MiXCR on the multiplex PCR reads. The sample lists fewer than 600,000 distinct CDR3 sequences; 13% to 15% were seen once. Per the germline V gene, CDR1 is PRHDT and CDR2 is FYEKMQ (reference sequence). This CDR3 has 13 residues. The V and J ends lost 5 bases and 14 bases respectively, with 16 bases between them.

Specimen: blood. This TCR was recovered from a woman younger than 45 with Graves' ophthalmopathy. V gene TRBV13 combines with J gene TRBJ1-6, with D uncertain. CDR3 coding DNA: TGTGCCAGCAGCCAGAGACCGTCCAAAGCCCTCCACTTT. This sequence encodes CASSQRPSKALHF.